The 18 T cell receptor beta chains listed next were all sequenced from one sample in a study of T-cell memory formation after mild COVID-19. TCRdb ran MiXCR on the 5' RACE reads and lists one entry per CDR3 protein. Among a few hundred thousand distinct CDR3 sequences, 8% to 9.5% were seen once, and the ten largest hold roughly a fifth. Material for sequencing was PBMCs or a T cell subset sorted from them (not recorded which). These receptors all stem from a man between 18 and 29 years old who had mild COVID-19 (a few samples of this study predate the infection). Cell type and time point are not known.

The CDR3 sequence is CASSHPIGRPSYEQYF. In DNA, the CDR3 is TGTGCCAGCAGCCACCCCATTGGCAGACCCTCCTACGAGCAGTACTTC. The chain links TRBV11-2 to TRBJ2-7; D uncertain. This CDR3 is built from 16 residues. Trimming left V 5 bases short and J 0 bases short, with 17 bases between. CDR1 is SGHAT and CDR2 is FQNNGV in the germline V gene.

The gene calls are TRBV5-1 and TRBJ2-3; 7 bases are shared with TRBD2. V trimming: 4 bases; J trimming: 1 base; junction bases outside the gene matches: 6. CDR3 length equals 15 residues. Germline lookup yields CDR1 SGHRS and CDR2 YFSETQ. The DNA for the CDR3 is TGCGCCAGCAGCCCGGGCCTAGCGGGCACAGATACGCAGTATTTT. It encodes CASSPGLAGTDTQYF.

Ten or more counts support this clonotype. The rearrangement links TRBV4-2 to TRBJ2-5; 8 positions match TRBD2. The CDR3 runs 14 residues. Germline trimming cut 5 bases from V and 5 bases from J; bases unmatched to any gene: 7. Germline-derived CDR1 and CDR2 are LGHNA and YNFKEQ. CDR3 nucleotides: TGTGCCAGCAGCTTCGGGGGGGCCGGTGAGACCCAGTACTTC. Translating gives CASSFGGAGETQYF.

This clonotype was seen only a few times. The chain uses TRBV7-2 and TRBJ2-3, with 15 positions matching TRBD2. CDR1 is SGHTA and CDR2 is FQGNSA in the germline V gene. The CDR3 extends over 16 amino acids. The V gene end was trimmed by 5 bases and the J gene end by 5 bases; junction bases not matched to a gene: 5. The CDR3: CASSPTGLAGGDTQYF. The CDR3 DNA follows: TGTGCCAGCAGCCCGACGGGACTAGCGGGGGGAGATACGCAGTATTTT.

This clonotype has just a few counts. The chain has TRBV18 and TRBJ2-1; D is perhaps TRBD1 (5 bases). The ends were cut back, 1 base at V and 8 bases at J, with 9 bases in the middle. The CDR3 runs 13 residues. Germline V lookup: CDR1 KGHSH, CDR2 LQKENI. CDR3 nucleotides: TGTGCCAGCTCACCACGGGGCGACTATGAGCAGTTCTTC. Translation: CASSPRGDYEQFF.

This clonotype was seen only a few times. The CDR3 region is CASSYRDTYEQYF. CDR3 in DNA: TGTGCCAGTAGTTACCGGGACACCTACGAGCAGTACTTC. This rearrangement joins TRBV19 to TRBJ2-7; the D gene is possibly TRBD1 (6 bases). The CDR3 runs to 13 residues. Trimming took 5 bases from V and 2 from J, leaving 10 bases between them. Germline V lookup: CDR1 LNHDA, CDR2 SQIVND (reference sequence). The entire variable domain, with the rest obtained from reference TRBV19 and TRBJ2-7, is as follows: DGGITQSPKYLFRKEGQNVTLSCEQNLNHDAMYWYRQDPGQGLRLIYYSQIVNDFQKGDIAEGYSVSREKKESFPLTVTSAQKNPTAFYLCASSYRDTYEQYFGPGTRLTVT.

This clonotype was detected ten times or more. The chain recombines TRBV12-3 or TRBV12-4 with TRBJ2-7; a weak D match, TRBD1 (5 bases). Between the trimmed V and J ends, which lost 6 bases and 5 bases, there was a span of 14 bases. This CDR3 has 13 amino acids. As DNA, the CDR3 is TGTGCCAGCAGCCCTCAGGGTGTGGACGAGCAGTACTTC. Translating it yields CASSPQGVDEQYF.

Only a few counts were recorded for this clonotype. This chain uses TRBV12-3 or TRBV12-4 with TRBJ1-1; D gene uncertain. With 3 bases removed from V and 0 bases from J, the gap between germline ends came to 8 bases. The CDR3 consists of 14 residues. The CDR3, as DNA: TGTGCCAGCAGTTTTCAGGAGATGAACACTGAAGCTTTCTTT. As protein: CASSFQEMNTEAFF.

The chain joins TRBV4-1 to TRBJ2-1; 9 bases fit TRBD1. Losses at the gene ends were 4 bases for V and 6 bases for J; bases not matched to a gene: 10. This CDR3 spans 16 amino acids. From germline, CDR1 is MGHRA and CDR2 YSYEKL. For the CDR3, the DNA is TGCGCCAGCAGCCGCACCAGGGACAGGGAAGGCAATGAGCAGTTCTTC. Translating it yields CASSRTRDREGNEQFF.

This clonotype occurred a few times. The chain recombines TRBV5-4 with TRBJ2-2; 8 bases align to TRBD2. The germline gives CDR1 SGHNT, CDR2 YYREEE (reference sequence). V gave up 0 bases and J gave up 6 bases; unmatched junction bases: 10. The CDR3 runs to 17 residues. For the CDR3, the DNA is TGTGCCAGCAGCTTGGATCTCGCGGGGGGACCCGCCGGGGAGCTGTTTTTT. Protein: CASSLDLAGGPAGELFF. The whole variable domain, filled in from reference TRBV5-4 and TRBJ2-2, reads ETGVTQSPTHLIKTRGQQVTLRCSSQSGHNTVSWYQQALGQGPQFIFQYYREEENGRGNFPPRFSGLQFPNYSSELNVNALELDDSALYLCASSLDLAGGPAGELFFGEGSRLTVL.

The chain joins TRBV7-2 to TRBJ2-5; D may be TRBD2 (6 bases). V lost 3 bases to trimming and J lost 4 bases, with 12 bases between them. CDR3 size: 14 residues. Germline V CDR1 and CDR2: SGHTA, FQGNSA. CDR3 nucleotides: TGTGCCAGCAGCTTTGGGGGGTGGCGAGAGACCCAGTACTTC. Translating gives CASSFGGWRETQYF.

The rearrangement links TRBV18 to TRBJ1-4, with 8 nucleotides matching TRBD1. CDR3 length equals 17 residues. Germline V gene sequence: CDR1 KGHSH, CDR2 LQKENI. V trimming: 3 bases; J trimming: 1 base; junction bases outside the gene matches: 7. In nucleotides, the CDR3 is TGTGCCAGCTCACCTTACGACAGGGGAAAAACTAATGAAAAACTGTTTTTT. It translates to CASSPYDRGKTNEKLFF.

The sample holds a few counts of this clonotype. This chain links TRBV5-1 with TRBJ2-2; tentatively, D is TRBD1 (6 bases). V was clipped by 5 bases and J by 5 bases, with 19 bases between them. The germline CDR1 and CDR2 sequences are SGHRS and YFSETQ. The CDR3 covers 16 residues. The CDR3 sequence: CASSSQQGLRTGELFF. CDR3 nucleotides: TGCGCCAGCAGTTCTCAGCAGGGGTTACGGACCGGGGAGCTGTTTTTT.

This clonotype has at least ten counts. The chain carries TRBV28 and TRBJ2-7, with D possibly matching TRBD2 (5 bases). V was shortened by 5 bases and J by 3 bases, with 17 bases between the two germline ends. The germline CDR1 and CDR2 sequences are MDHEN and SYDVKM. This CDR3 is built from 15 residues. The CDR3 DNA follows: TGTGCCAGCAGTCTCTCTCAGAGGGTCGGCTACGAGCAGTACGTC. The encoded protein is CASSLSQRVGYEQYV.

The rearrangement links TRBV15 to TRBJ1-2, with D possibly being TRBD1 (5 bases). This CDR3 contains 13 residues. The V gene's germline CDR1 is LNHNV and CDR2 YYDKDF (reference sequence). Deletions cut 6 bases from V and 6 bases from J, with 14 bases between. The CDR3 region is CATSPRGFHGYTF. Here the CDR3 DNA reads TGTGCCACCAGTCCGAGGGGCTTCCATGGCTACACCTTC.

This clonotype was seen more than once but under ten times. The chain combines TRBV5-1 with TRBJ1-3; D is uncertain. The CDR3 is made up of 18 amino acids. The V gene lost 4 bases and the J gene lost 0 bases, with 20 bases spanning the gap. Germline V lookup: CDR1 SGHRS, CDR2 YFSETQ. CDR3 nucleotide sequence: TGCGCCAGCAGCCGGGTCACGGACCCACTCAGCTCTGGAAACACCATATATTTT. Its protein is CASSRVTDPLSSGNTIYF. Variable domain in full (rest from reference TRBV5-1 and TRBJ1-3): KAGVTQTPRYLIKTRGQQVTLSCSPISGHRSVSWYQQTPGQGLQFLFEYFSETQRNKGNFPGRFSGRQFSNSRSEMNVSTLELGDSALYLCASSRVTDPLSSGNTIYFGEGSWLTVV.

The CDR3 here is CSARDWGGDFPDTQYF. The CDR3 DNA follows: TGCAGTGCTAGAGATTGGGGCGGGGACTTCCCAGATACGCAGTATTTT. The rearrangement uses TRBV20-1 and TRBJ2-3, with D tentatively TRBD2 (6 bases). The V end was cut by 0 bases, the J end by 4 bases, with 17 bases between. The CDR3 loop spans 16 amino acids. Germline V gives CDR1 DFQATT, CDR2 SNEGSKA (reference sequence).

This clonotype was observed a handful of times. The V and J genes are TRBV20-1 and TRBJ2-5, with D possibly being TRBD1 or TRBD2 (5 bases each). Germline CDR1 and CDR2: DFQATT and SNEGSKA (reference sequence). CDR3 length: 12 residues. V lost 7 bases and J 4 bases, leaving 13 bases between the germline ends. The CDR3 DNA follows: TGCAGTGGCGGTCATGGGGGAGAGACCCAGTACTTC. Protein sequence: CSGGHGGETQYF.